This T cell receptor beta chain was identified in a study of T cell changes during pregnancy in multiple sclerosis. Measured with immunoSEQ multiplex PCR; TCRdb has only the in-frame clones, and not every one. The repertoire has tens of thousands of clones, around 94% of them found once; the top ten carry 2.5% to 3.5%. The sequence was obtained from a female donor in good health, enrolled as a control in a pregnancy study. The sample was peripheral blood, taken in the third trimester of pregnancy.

In nucleotides, the CDR3 is TGTGCCAGCAGCCTAACAGGGGTTACGCAGCCCCAGCATTTT. Its protein product is CASSLTGVTQPQHF. The V and J genes are TRBV6-1 and TRBJ1-5, with 7 bases aligning to TRBD1. The CDR3 covers 14 residues. In germline, CDR1 is MNHNS, CDR2 SASEGT. The trim removed 6 bases at V and 7 bases at J, leaving 9 bases unmatched.